This TCR beta chain was sequenced in a study of blood T cell repertoires in COVID-19. As for the study in general: COVID-19 samples, acute and convalescent, were from the United States, Italy and Spain.

This clone was counted between two and nine times. Recovered status in Cohort 3 required two negative PCRs, clearance, or symptom resolution. The repertoire was sequenced with immunoSEQ multiplex PCR; TCRdb's copy has only in-frame clones and lacks some. This sample carries 300,000 to 400,000 clones, roughly 90% of them seen once, and the ten largest clones take roughly 5%. Source material: PBMCs or T cells enriched from blood (not recorded which). The sequence derives from a man aged 55 to 70 who had recovered from COVID-19.

This CDR3 reads CASSSYLAGNYNEQFF. In DNA, the CDR3 is TGTGCCAGCAGTTCCTACCTAGCGGGCAACTACAATGAGCAGTTCTTC. V usage is TRBV6-5 and J usage is TRBJ2-1; 8 bases are shared with TRBD2. V gave up 4 bases and J gave up 3 bases; unmatched junction bases: 8. Germline assignment: CDR1 MNHEY and CDR2 SVGAGI. The CDR3 contains 16 residues.